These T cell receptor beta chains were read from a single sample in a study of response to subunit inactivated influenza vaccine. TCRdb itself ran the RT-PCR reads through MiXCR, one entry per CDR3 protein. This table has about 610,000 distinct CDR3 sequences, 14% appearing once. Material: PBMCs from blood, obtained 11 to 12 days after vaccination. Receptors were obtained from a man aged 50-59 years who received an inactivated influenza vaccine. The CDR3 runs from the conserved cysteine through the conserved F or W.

CDR3aa: CASSESSGGTDTQYF; v_gene: TRBV10-1; j_gene: TRBJ2-3
CDR3aa: CAWSRRSEKLFF; v_gene: TRBV30; j_gene: TRBJ1-4
CDR3aa: CASSPPFLQGSNQPQHF; v_gene: TRBV6-2/TRBV6-3; j_gene: TRBJ1-5
CDR3aa: CASSRGSRHTGELFF; v_gene: TRBV5-1; j_gene: TRBJ2-2
CDR3aa: CASSVTVNTEAFF; v_gene: TRBV9; j_gene: TRBJ1-1
CDR3aa: CASSLRGVWSRDYQDEQYF; v_gene: TRBV5-6; j_gene: TRBJ2-7
CDR3aa: CATWTGELGVDTGELFF; v_gene: TRBV15; j_gene: TRBJ2-2
CDR3aa: CASSPYRVPVEQYF; v_gene: TRBV12-3/TRBV12-4; j_gene: TRBJ2-7
CDR3aa: CASSYGARFQETQYF; v_gene: TRBV6-2/TRBV6-3; j_gene: TRBJ2-5
CDR3aa: CASSHGQGAESGELFF; v_gene: TRBV6-2/TRBV6-3; j_gene: TRBJ2-2
CDR3aa: CASSQDRHTDTQYF; v_gene: TRBV4-1; j_gene: TRBJ2-3
CDR3aa: CASSPAGGPSGELFF; v_gene: TRBV28; j_gene: TRBJ2-2
CDR3aa: CSARPGPLRVDTQYF; v_gene: TRBV20-1; j_gene: TRBJ2-3
CDR3aa: CASSLDGVLTYEQYF; v_gene: TRBV27; j_gene: TRBJ2-7
CDR3aa: CSLLRDSTDTQYF; v_gene: TRBV29-1; j_gene: TRBJ2-3
CDR3aa: CASSQEIPLMYTGELFF; v_gene: TRBV4-3; j_gene: TRBJ2-2
CDR3aa: CSVEAIGGQGGNTIYF; v_gene: TRBV29-1; j_gene: TRBJ1-3
CDR3aa: CSARDLGTSYEQYF; v_gene: TRBV20-1; j_gene: TRBJ2-7
CDR3aa: CASGAGFEQYF; v_gene: TRBV10-3; j_gene: TRBJ2-7
CDR3aa: CASSVTPGFRQINSPLHF; v_gene: TRBV28; j_gene: TRBJ1-6
CDR3aa: CSARYSTGLAKNIQYF; v_gene: TRBV20-1; j_gene: TRBJ2-4
CDR3aa: CATIRGNTIYF; v_gene: TRBV6-6; j_gene: TRBJ1-3
CDR3aa: CSVGPSGGGTDTQYF; v_gene: TRBV29-1; j_gene: TRBJ2-3
CDR3aa: CATRLGANTEAFF; v_gene: TRBV19; j_gene: TRBJ1-1
CDR3aa: CASSQVTGGASSYGYTF; v_gene: TRBV4-1; j_gene: TRBJ1-2
CDR3aa: CASSKLAGGNEQFF; v_gene: TRBV10-1; j_gene: TRBJ2-1
CDR3aa: CASSLQDNYNSPLHF; v_gene: TRBV4-3; j_gene: TRBJ1-6
CDR3aa: CASSLFGGGTRYNEQFF; v_gene: TRBV28; j_gene: TRBJ2-1
CDR3aa: CASSQTRQVRYEQYF; v_gene: TRBV4-3; j_gene: TRBJ2-7
CDR3aa: CASSLGHLNSPLHF; v_gene: TRBV14; j_gene: TRBJ1-6
CDR3aa: CASSLLQGAMEQFF; v_gene: TRBV11-2; j_gene: TRBJ2-1
CDR3aa: CASNPGLARYEQYF; v_gene: TRBV7-9; j_gene: TRBJ2-7
CDR3aa: CASSLSPLLGDTIYF; v_gene: TRBV12-3/TRBV12-4; j_gene: TRBJ1-3
CDR3aa: CASSQTGLSSYNSPLHF; v_gene: TRBV7-6; j_gene: TRBJ1-6
CDR3aa: CASTTRTLPHEQYF; v_gene: TRBV7-2; j_gene: TRBJ2-7
CDR3aa: CSEGTGGVSGANVLTF; v_gene: TRBV20-1; j_gene: TRBJ2-6
CDR3aa: CASSYPLAGGKNYEQYF; v_gene: TRBV6-2/TRBV6-3; j_gene: TRBJ2-7
CDR3aa: CASSEQRASYNEQFF; v_gene: TRBV2; j_gene: TRBJ2-1
CDR3aa: CASIPVAGQYYEQYF; v_gene: TRBV6-1; j_gene: TRBJ2-7
CDR3aa: CATRQGALAGELFF; v_gene: TRBV28; j_gene: TRBJ2-2
CDR3aa: CASSIRQNQETQYF; v_gene: TRBV28; j_gene: TRBJ2-5
CDR3aa: CASLWTGGGDAEYF; v_gene: TRBV6-1; j_gene: TRBJ2-5
CDR3aa: CASSLGTSGLAQYF; v_gene: TRBV12-3/TRBV12-4; j_gene: TRBJ2-3
CDR3aa: CASSYRGRSVYEQYF; v_gene: TRBV6-2/TRBV6-3; j_gene: TRBJ2-7
CDR3aa: CASSSAVSSYEQYF; v_gene: TRBV7-2; j_gene: TRBJ2-7
CDR3aa: CASSHGVAGITDTQYF; v_gene: TRBV4-2; j_gene: TRBJ2-3
CDR3aa: CASSLPSGGRDTQYF; v_gene: TRBV5-5; j_gene: TRBJ2-3
CDR3aa: CASSLDGLVGGNEQFF; v_gene: TRBV5-1; j_gene: TRBJ2-1
CDR3aa: CASTRDSGSYNEQFF; v_gene: TRBV12-3/TRBV12-4; j_gene: TRBJ2-1
CDR3aa: CASSHTGVSNTGELFF; v_gene: TRBV3-1; j_gene: TRBJ2-2
CDR3aa: CASSLFHQPQHF; v_gene: TRBV7-2; j_gene: TRBJ1-5
CDR3aa: CATTRQGDETQYF; v_gene: TRBV15; j_gene: TRBJ2-5
CDR3aa: CASSLAAGGQGEQFF; v_gene: TRBV18; j_gene: TRBJ2-1